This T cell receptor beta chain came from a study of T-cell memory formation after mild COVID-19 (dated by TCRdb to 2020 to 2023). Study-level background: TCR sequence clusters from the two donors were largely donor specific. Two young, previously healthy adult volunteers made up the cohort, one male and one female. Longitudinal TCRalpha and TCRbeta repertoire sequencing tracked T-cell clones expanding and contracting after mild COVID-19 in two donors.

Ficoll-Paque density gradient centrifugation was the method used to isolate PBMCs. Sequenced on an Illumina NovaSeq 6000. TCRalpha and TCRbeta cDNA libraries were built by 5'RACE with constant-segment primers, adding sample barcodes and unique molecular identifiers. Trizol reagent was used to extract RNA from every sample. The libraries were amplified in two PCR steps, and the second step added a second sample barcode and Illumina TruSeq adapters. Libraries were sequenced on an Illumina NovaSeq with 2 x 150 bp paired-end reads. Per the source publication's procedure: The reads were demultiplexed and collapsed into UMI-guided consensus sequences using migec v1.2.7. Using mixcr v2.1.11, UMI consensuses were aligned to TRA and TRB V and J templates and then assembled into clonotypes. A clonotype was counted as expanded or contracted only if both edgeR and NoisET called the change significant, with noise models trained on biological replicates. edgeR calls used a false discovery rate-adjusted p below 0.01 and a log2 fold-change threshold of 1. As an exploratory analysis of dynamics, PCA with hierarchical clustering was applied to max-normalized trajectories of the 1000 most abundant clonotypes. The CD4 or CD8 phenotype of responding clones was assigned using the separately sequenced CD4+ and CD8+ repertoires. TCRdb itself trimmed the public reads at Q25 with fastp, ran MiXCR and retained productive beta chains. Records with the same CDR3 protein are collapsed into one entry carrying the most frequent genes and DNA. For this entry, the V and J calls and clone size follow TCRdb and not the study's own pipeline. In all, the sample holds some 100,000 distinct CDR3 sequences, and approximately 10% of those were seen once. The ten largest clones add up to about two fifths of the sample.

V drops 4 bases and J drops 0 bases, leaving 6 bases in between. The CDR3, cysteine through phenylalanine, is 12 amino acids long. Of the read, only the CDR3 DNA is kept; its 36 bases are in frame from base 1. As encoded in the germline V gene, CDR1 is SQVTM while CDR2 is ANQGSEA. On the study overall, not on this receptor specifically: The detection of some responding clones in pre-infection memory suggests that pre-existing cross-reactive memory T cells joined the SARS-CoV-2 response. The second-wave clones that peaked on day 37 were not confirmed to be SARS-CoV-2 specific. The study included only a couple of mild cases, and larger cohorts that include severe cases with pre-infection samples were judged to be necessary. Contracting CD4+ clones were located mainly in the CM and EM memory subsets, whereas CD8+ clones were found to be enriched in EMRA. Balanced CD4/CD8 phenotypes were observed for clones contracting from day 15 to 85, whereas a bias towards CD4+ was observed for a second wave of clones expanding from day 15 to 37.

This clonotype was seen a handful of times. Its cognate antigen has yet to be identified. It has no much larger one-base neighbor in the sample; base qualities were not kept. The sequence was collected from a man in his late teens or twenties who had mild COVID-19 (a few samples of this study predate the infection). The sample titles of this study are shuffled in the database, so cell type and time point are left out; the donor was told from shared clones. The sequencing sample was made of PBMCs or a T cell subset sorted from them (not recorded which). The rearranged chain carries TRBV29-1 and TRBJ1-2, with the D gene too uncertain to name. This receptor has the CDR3 CSVGVANYGYTF. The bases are TGCAGCGTTGGGGTAGCTAACTATGGCTACACCTTC.